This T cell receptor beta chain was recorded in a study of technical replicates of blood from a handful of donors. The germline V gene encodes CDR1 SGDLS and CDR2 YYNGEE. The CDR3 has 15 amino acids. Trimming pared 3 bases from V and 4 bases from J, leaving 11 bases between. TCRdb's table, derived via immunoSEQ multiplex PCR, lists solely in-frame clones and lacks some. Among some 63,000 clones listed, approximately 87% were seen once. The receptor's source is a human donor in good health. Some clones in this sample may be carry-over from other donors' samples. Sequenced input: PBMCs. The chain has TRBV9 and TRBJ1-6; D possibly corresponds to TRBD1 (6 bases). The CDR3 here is CASSGTGFYNSPLHF. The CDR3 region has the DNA TGTGCCAGCAGCGGTACAGGGTTTTATAATTCACCCCTCCACTTT.